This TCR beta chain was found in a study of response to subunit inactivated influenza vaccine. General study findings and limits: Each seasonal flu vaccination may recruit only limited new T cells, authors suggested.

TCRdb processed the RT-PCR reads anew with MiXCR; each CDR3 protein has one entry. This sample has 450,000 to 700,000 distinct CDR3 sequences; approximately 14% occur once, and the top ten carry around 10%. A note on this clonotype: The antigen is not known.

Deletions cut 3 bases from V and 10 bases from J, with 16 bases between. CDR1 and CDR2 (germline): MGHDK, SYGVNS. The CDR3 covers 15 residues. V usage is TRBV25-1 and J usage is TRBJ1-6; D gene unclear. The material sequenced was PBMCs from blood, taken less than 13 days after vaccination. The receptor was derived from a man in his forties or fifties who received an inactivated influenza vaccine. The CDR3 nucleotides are TGTGCCAGCAGTGACGTCGGGTTCGGGAACTCACCCCTCCACTTT. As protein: CASSDVGFGNSPLHF.